This entry lists 24 T cell receptor beta chains sequenced from one sample in a study of T cell responses to AZD1222 COVID-19 vaccine. The repertoire was sequenced with immunoSEQ multiplex PCR; TCRdb's copy has only in-frame clones and lacks some. The profile covers some 150,000 clones, with more than 85% appearing a single time and approximately 3.9% taken by the ten largest. This specimen consisted of peripheral blood, obtained on day 0 of AZD1222 vaccination. These receptors came from an adult in good health.

The V gene is TRBV2, the J gene TRBJ1-2; D perhaps matches TRBD1 (5 bases). V dropped 7 bases and J dropped 7 bases, with 13 bases sitting between them. This CDR3 is 12 amino acids long. Germline V gene data show CDR1 as SNHLY and CDR2 as FYNNEI. CDR3 DNA: TGTGCCAGCATCCGAATTAGGGGTGGCTACACCTTC. This gives the protein CASIRIRGGYTF. Drawing the rest from reference TRBV2 and TRBJ1-2, the complete variable domain is EPEVTQTPSHQVTQMGQEVILRCVPISNHLYFYWYRQILGQKVEFLVSFYNNEISEKSEIFDDQFSVERPDGSNFTLKIRSTKLEDSAMYFCASIRIRGGYTFGSGTRLTVV.

The chain carries TRBV11-2 and TRBJ2-2; the match to TRBD1 covers 7 bases. J lost 1 base, V lost 5 bases, and 10 bases had no gene match. The CDR3 has 17 residues. The germline V gene has CDR1 SGHAT and CDR2 FQNNGV. The CDR3 protein is CASSHPDRDWNTGELFF. CDR3 DNA sequence: TGTGCCAGCAGCCACCCCGACAGGGATTGGAACACCGGGGAGCTGTTTTTT.

The genes are TRBV5-6 and TRBJ2-2; maybe TRBD2 (6 bases). Germline V CDR1 and CDR2: SGHDT, YYEEEE. V was pared by 3 bases and J by 6 bases, with 21 bases between. This CDR3 has 17 amino acids. Here the CDR3 DNA reads TGTGCCAGCAGCTCCGGCATCGGCAGGGAGGACGCCGGGGAGCTGTTTTTT. Residues: CASSSGIGREDAGELFF.

V gene TRBV28 combines with J gene TRBJ2-1; D unclear. The germline CDR1 and CDR2 sequences are MDHEN and SYDVKM. The V end was cut by 7 bases, the J end by 9 bases, with 16 bases between. CDR3 length: 13 residues. CDR3 nucleotides: TGTGCCAGCATTAACGTCATCAAAGGTGAGCAGTTCTTC. Translating it yields CASINVIKGEQFF.

This clone was seen just once. The chain links TRBV15 to TRBJ1-3; no reliable D call. V lost 0 bases and J 2 bases, leaving 11 bases between the germline ends. CDR3 length: 16 residues. The V gene's germline CDR1 is LNHNV and CDR2 YYDKDF (reference sequence). CDR3 nucleotide sequence: TGTGCCACCAGCAGAGAGCTTATTAGGGCTGGAAACACCATATATTTT. Amino acids: CATSRELIRAGNTIYF.

The CDR3 is CASSWHLEAFF. CDR3 in DNA: TGTGCCAGCAGTTGGCACCTTGAAGCTTTCTTT. The genes are TRBV6-2 or TRBV6-3 and TRBJ1-1; D unclear. The germline CDR1 and CDR2 sequences are MNHEY and SVGEGT. Trimming cost V 4 bases and J 7 bases, with 7 bases left between them. There are 11 residues in the CDR3.

The chain carries TRBV29-1 and TRBJ2-1, with unresolved D. CDR1 and CDR2 (germline): SQVTM, ANQGSEA. This CDR3 region has 11 residues. V was clipped by 8 bases and J by 1 base, with 6 bases between them. The DNA for the CDR3 is TGCAGCCTAGAATCCTACAATGAGCAGTTCTTC. This encodes CSLESYNEQFF.

The CDR3, as DNA: TGCGCCAGCAGCTTGGTTCCGGGCAAAACACTGGGCAATGAGCAGTTCTTC. It yields the protein CASSLVPGKTLGNEQFF. The V gene is TRBV5-1, the J gene TRBJ2-1; D uncertain. CDR1 is SGHRS and CDR2 is YFSETQ in the germline V gene. Trimming took 0 bases from V and 6 from J, leaving 19 bases between them. The CDR3 is made up of 17 amino acids.

Of note for this clone: The same CDR3 arises from other DNA sequences in this sample as well. This chain links TRBV27 with TRBJ1-1, with D unclear. The V gene lost 0 bases and the J gene lost 0 bases, with 8 bases spanning the gap. The CDR3 sequence is 15 residues long. Germline CDR1 is MNHEY and CDR2 is SMNVEV (reference sequence). In DNA form, the CDR3 reads TGTGCCAGCAGTTTATCGGGCGGGGTGAACACTGAAGCTTTCTTT. Translating gives CASSLSGGVNTEAFF.

The chain combines TRBV15 with TRBJ2-7; 10 positions agree with TRBD1. This CDR3 is built from 15 residues. CDR1 is LNHNV and CDR2 is YYDKDF in the germline V gene (reference sequence). Germline trimming cut 6 bases from V and 3 bases from J; bases unmatched to any gene: 8. This CDR3 is CATREGTGEIYEQYF. The CDR3 DNA reads as TGTGCCACCAGGGAAGGGACAGGGGAAATCTACGAGCAGTACTTC.

This sequence joins TRBV3-1 (or the pseudogene TRBV3-2) and TRBJ1-3; D call uncertain. In germline, CDR1 is LGHDT, CDR2 YNNKEL (reference sequence). The V end lost 0 bases, the J end lost 3 bases, and 9 bases lay between the germline ends. The CDR3 totals 15 residues. The CDR3 region is CASSQEAGLGNTIYF. The CDR3 nucleotides read TGTGCCAGCAGCCAAGAAGCGGGTCTTGGAAACACCATATATTTT.

The chain has TRBV6-1 and TRBJ2-7, with D unresolved. V dropped 6 bases and J dropped 7 bases, with 10 bases sitting between them. Germline V gene data show CDR1 as MNHNS and CDR2 as SASEGT. The CDR3 totals 11 residues. The DNA of the CDR3 is TGTGCCAGCAGCTACAGTAGTGAGCAGTACTTC. This encodes CASSYSSEQYF.

The gene calls are TRBV7-9 and TRBJ2-2; D may be TRBD2 (5 bases). Trimming shortened V by 2 bases and J by 5 bases, and 12 bases separated the two germline ends. Germline V gene data show CDR1 as SEHNR and CDR2 as FQNEAQ (reference sequence). The CDR3 covers 15 residues. The CDR3 spells CASSLTLTRTGELFF. CDR3 in DNA: TGTGCCAGCAGCTTAACTCTCACTAGGACCGGGGAGCTGTTTTTT.

The CDR3 sequence: CASRGSGWQRETQYF. The CDR3 DNA reads as TGCGCCAGCAGGGGGTCCGGGTGGCAGCGAGAGACCCAGTACTTC. The rearrangement links TRBV5-1 to TRBJ2-5, with D unresolved. Germline-derived CDR1 and CDR2 are SGHRS and YFSETQ. Trimming removed 5 bases from V and 4 bases from J, with 18 bases in between. This CDR3 region has 15 residues.

V usage is TRBV5-1 and J usage is TRBJ2-7; 8 bases fit TRBD2. CDR3 length equals 14 residues. Germline CDR1 reads SGHRS; CDR2 reads YFSETQ. Trimming removed 3 bases from V and 1 base from J; junction bases left unmatched: 3. CDR3 protein: CASSYTSGSYEQYF. CDR3 DNA sequence: TGCGCCAGCAGCTACACTAGCGGTTCCTACGAGCAGTACTTC.

This sequence joins TRBV11-1 and TRBJ2-5, with 9 bases aligning to TRBD1. Germline assignment: CDR1 SGHAT and CDR2 FQDESV (reference sequence). The CDR3 runs to 16 residues. V lost 6 bases, J lost 2 bases, and 10 bases stayed unmatched. DNA of the CDR3: TGTGCCAGCAGTGCCACGACAGGGGGTGAACAAGAGACCCAGTACTTC. Protein: CASSATTGGEQETQYF.

The chain recombines TRBV5-5 with TRBJ2-2, with D tentatively TRBD2 (6 bases). The CDR3 sequence is 17 residues long. CDR1 SGHKS and CDR2 YYEKEE come from the germline V gene (reference sequence). Trimming shortened V by 2 bases and J by 0 bases, and 14 bases separated the two germline ends. Here the CDR3 DNA reads TGTGCCAGCAGCTTTATGGGAGCGGGCCCGAACACCGGGGAGCTGTTTTTT. The encoded protein is CASSFMGAGPNTGELFF.

This clone showed up just a few times. V and J are TRBV11-1 and TRBJ2-7, with D uncertain. The ends were cut back, 5 bases at V and 1 base at J, with 12 bases in the middle. Per the germline V gene, CDR1 is SGHAT and CDR2 is FQDESV (reference sequence). The CDR3 runs to 14 residues. The CDR3 DNA is TGTGCCAGCAGCGCCACGCGCACTTCCTACGAGCAGTACTTC. As protein: CASSATRTSYEQYF.

This clone was recorded once. The chain combines TRBV4-1 with TRBJ1-4; D gene uncertain. The CDR3 has 18 amino acids. Trimming shortened V by 0 bases and J by 5 bases, and 19 bases separated the two germline ends. CDR1 MGHRA and CDR2 YSYEKL come from the germline V gene. The CDR3 here is CASSQEWRSATTNEKLFF. CDR3 nucleotide sequence: TGCGCCAGCAGCCAAGAATGGCGGTCAGCAACGACAAATGAAAAACTGTTTTTT.

The rearrangement uses TRBV13 and TRBJ1-2, with D uncertain. The V end was cut by 6 bases, the J end by 3 bases, with 17 bases between. CDR3 length: 15 amino acids. Germline lookup yields CDR1 PRHDT and CDR2 FYEKMQ (reference sequence). The CDR3 DNA follows: TGTGCCAGCAGTCTTTTCCAGCCACAAGACTATGGCTACACCTTC. It translates to CASSLFQPQDYGYTF.

The chain joins TRBV23-1 to TRBJ1-5, with 10 bases aligning to TRBD1. TRBV23-1 counts as an open reading frame of uncertain function. CDR3 length: 16 amino acids. With 6 bases clipped from V and 0 bases from J, the junction kept 5 bases outside the gene matches. The CDR3, as DNA: TGCGCCAGCAGGACAGGGGGCGGATATAGCAATCAGCCCCAGCATTTT. It yields the protein CASRTGGGYSNQPQHF.

The V and J genes are TRBV6-5 and TRBJ2-5; 7 bases fit TRBD1. V trimming: 6 bases; J trimming: 2 bases; junction bases outside the gene matches: 9. This CDR3 is built from 15 residues. Germline V gene data show CDR1 as MNHEY and CDR2 as SVGAGI. This chain's CDR3 is CASSLRQGRQETQYF. The CDR3 DNA reads as TGTGCCAGCAGCCTTAGACAGGGAAGACAAGAGACCCAGTACTTC.

This chain uses TRBV6-1 with TRBJ2-3; no clear D. This CDR3 region has 15 residues. The germline V and J ends were trimmed by 1 base and 1 base, with 9 bases remaining between them. The germline V gene encodes CDR1 MNHNS and CDR2 SASEGT. The CDR3 loop reads CASSEEGLRTDTQYF. The CDR3 DNA reads TGTGCCAGCAGTGAAGAGGGCCTGCGCACAGATACGCAGTATTTT.

The rearrangement joins TRBV11-2 to TRBJ1-1; no clear D. Germline CDR1 SGHAT, CDR2 FQNNGV. With 0 bases removed from V and 1 base from J, the gap between germline ends came to 9 bases. The CDR3 loop spans 15 amino acids. In nucleotides, the CDR3 is TGTGCCAGCAGCTTAGAGGAAACAGAGAACACTGAAGCTTTCTTT. Protein product: CASSLEETENTEAFF. Supplemented by reference TRBV11-2 and TRBJ1-1, the full variable domain reads EAGVAQSPRYKIIEKRQSVAFWCNPISGHATLYWYQQILGQGPKLLIQFQNNGVVDDSQLPKDRFSAERLKGVDSTLKIQPAKLEDSAVYLCASSLEETENTEAFFGQGTRLTVV.